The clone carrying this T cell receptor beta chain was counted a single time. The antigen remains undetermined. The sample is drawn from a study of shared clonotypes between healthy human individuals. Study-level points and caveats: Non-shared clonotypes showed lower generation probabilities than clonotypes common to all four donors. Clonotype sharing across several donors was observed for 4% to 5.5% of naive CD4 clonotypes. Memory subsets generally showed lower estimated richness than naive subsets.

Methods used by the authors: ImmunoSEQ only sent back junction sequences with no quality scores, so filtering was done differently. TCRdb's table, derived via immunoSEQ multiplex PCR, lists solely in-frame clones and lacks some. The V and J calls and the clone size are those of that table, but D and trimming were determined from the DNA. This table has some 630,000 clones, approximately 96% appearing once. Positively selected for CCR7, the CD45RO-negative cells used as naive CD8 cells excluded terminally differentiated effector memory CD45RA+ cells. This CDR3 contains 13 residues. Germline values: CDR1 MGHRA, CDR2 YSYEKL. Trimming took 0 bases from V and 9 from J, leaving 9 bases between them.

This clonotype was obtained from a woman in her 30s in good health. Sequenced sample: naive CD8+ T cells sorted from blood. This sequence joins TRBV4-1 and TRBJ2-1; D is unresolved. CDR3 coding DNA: TGCGCCAGCAGCCAAGATAAGCGAAGTGAGCAGTTCTTC. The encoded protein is CASSQDKRSEQFF.